This T cell receptor beta chain was found in a study of PD-1 blockade in classical Hodgkin lymphoma. Study-level points and caveats: Patients with a complete response exhibited baseline diversity comparable to newly diagnosed patients. Significantly greater TCR diversity emerged by C4D1 in CD4+ cells but not CD8+ cells.

For this clone: Its antigen is currently unknown.

Time point here: cycle 4 day 1 (C4D1), after around six weeks of nivolumab. Every one of the patients relapsed after autologous stem cell transplantation (brentuximab vedotin exposure was variable). With magnetic negative selection, CD4+ T cells were purified from PBMCs that had been thawed. Best responses were complete response, partial response or progressive disease. V lost 5 bases and J lost 3, with 12 bases in between. The V gene's germline CDR1 is SGHNT and CDR2 YYREEE (reference sequence). The CDR3 covers 14 residues. Libraries were prepared by immunoSEQ multiplex PCR; TCRdb keeps only in-frame clonotypes and omits some of them. Of over 10,000 clones in the sample, about nine tenths were seen once.

This rearrangement joins TRBV5-4 to TRBJ1-3, with D unclear. Material: CD4+ T cells from blood, obtained before the fourth cycle of nivolumab. This receptor was taken from a human donor with classical Hodgkin lymphoma. This CDR3 is CASRDGVLGNTIYF. In DNA, the CDR3 is TGTGCCAGCAGGGATGGAGTTCTTGGAAACACCATATATTTT.